This TCR beta chain comes out of a study of blood T cell repertoires in COVID-19. Here immunoSEQ multiplex PCR was the method, and the copy in TCRdb shows in-frame clones only, minus some. Among around 200,000 clones listed, around 84% were seen once. This CDR3 spans 14 amino acids. Trimming pared 6 bases from V and 6 bases from J, leaving 17 bases between. Germline-derived CDR1 and CDR2 are ENHRY and SYGVKD. The source of this sequence is a man aged 30 to 45 with active or convalescent COVID-19. This chain links TRBV10-3 with TRBJ1-1; D not resolved. Sequencing was done on a sample of peripheral blood. CDR3 in DNA: TGTGCCATCAGCGGGGAATCGAATCGTGCTGAAGCTTTCTTT. Translated, it gives CAISGESNRAEAFF.